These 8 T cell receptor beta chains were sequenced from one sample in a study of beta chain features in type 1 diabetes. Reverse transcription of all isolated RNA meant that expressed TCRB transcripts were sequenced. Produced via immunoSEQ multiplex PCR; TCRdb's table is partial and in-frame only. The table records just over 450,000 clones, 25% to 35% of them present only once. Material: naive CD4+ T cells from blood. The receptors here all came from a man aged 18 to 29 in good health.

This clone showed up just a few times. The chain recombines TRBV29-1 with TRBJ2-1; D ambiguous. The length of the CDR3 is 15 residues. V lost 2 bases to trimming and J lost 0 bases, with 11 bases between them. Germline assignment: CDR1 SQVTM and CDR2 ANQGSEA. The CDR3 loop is CSVERLYRSYNEQFF. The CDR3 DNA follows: TGCAGCGTTGAAAGACTCTACCGCTCCTACAATGAGCAGTTCTTC.

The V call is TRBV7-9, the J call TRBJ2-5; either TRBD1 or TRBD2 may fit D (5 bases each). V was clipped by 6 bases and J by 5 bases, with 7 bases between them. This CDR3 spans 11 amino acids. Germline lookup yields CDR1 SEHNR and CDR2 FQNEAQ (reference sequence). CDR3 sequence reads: CASSEGETQYF. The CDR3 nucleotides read TGTGCCAGCAGTGAGGGGGAGACCCAGTACTTC.

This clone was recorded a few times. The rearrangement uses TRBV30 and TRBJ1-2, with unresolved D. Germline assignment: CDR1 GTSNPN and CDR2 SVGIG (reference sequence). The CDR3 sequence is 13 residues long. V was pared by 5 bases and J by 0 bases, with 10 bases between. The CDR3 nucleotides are TGTGCCTGGGGAGGCCCGTCTAACTATGGCTACACCTTC. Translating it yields CAWGGPSNYGYTF.

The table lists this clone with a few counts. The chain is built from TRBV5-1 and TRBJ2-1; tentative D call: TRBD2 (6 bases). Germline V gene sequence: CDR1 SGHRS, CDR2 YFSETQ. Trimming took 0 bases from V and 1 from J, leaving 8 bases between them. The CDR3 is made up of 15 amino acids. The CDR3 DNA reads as TGCGCCAGCAGCTTGGGACTAGGGTCCTACAATGAGCAGTTCTTC. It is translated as CASSLGLGSYNEQFF.

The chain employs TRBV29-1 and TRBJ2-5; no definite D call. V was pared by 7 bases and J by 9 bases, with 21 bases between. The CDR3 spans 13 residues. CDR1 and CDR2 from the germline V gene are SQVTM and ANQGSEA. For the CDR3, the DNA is TGCAGCGCCTCAGCGTACCAAGAGACGTCCCAGTACTTC. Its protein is CSASAYQETSQYF.

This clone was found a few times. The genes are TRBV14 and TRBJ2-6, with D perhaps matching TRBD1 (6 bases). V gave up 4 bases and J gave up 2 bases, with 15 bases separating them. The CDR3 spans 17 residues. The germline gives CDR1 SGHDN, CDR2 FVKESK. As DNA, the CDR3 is TGTGCCAGCAGCCTCCGGGACACCAGACCTGGGGCCAACGTCCTGACTTTC. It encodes CASSLRDTRPGANVLTF.

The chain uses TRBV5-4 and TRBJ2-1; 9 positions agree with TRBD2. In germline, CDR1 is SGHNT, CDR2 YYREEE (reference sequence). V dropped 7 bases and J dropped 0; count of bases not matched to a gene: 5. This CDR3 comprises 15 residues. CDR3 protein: CASHGREGSYNEQFF. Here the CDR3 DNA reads TGTGCCAGCCACGGGCGGGAGGGCTCCTACAATGAGCAGTTCTTC.

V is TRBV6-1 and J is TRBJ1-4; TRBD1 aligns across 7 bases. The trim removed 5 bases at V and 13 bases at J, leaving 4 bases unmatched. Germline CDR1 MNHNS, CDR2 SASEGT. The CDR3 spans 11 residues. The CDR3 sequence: CASSPTGRLFF. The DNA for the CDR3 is TGTGCCAGCAGTCCGACAGGGCGACTGTTTTTT.